Following are 14 T cell receptor beta chains from one sample sequenced in a study of T cells in Graves' hyperthyroidism and ophthalmopathy (dated by TCRdb to the late 2010s). Receptors were amplified or captured by multiplex PCR. For sequencing, an Illumina HiSeq 2000 was employed. Amplification of TCR beta CDR3 regions was carried out from RNA transcripts. For the first round of RT-PCR on the TCR CDR3, the HTBI primer set was used together with the Qiagen OneStep RT-PCR kit. Using fastp at Q25 and MiXCR, TCRdb reprocessed the public reads and kept productive beta chains. All rows with the same CDR3 protein become a single entry with the most common DNA and genes. The sample table contains 450,000 to 650,000 distinct CDR3 sequences; only one count was recorded for 15% to 20% of them. The ten biggest clones cover approximately 18% of the sample. The specimen was blood. The receptors here all came from a woman between 18 and 29 years old with Graves' ophthalmopathy.

This clonotype was detected many times. This chain connects TRBV7-6 to TRBJ2-1; D perhaps matches TRBD1 (6 bases). The V gene's germline CDR1 is SGHVS and CDR2 FNYEAQ. The CDR3 length is 14 residues. Trimming removed 1 base from V and 6 bases from J, with 10 bases in between. CDR3 residues: CASSLVVRGNEQFF. CDR3 DNA sequence: TGTGCCAGCAGCTTAGTGGTCAGGGGCAATGAGCAGTTCTTC.

This clonotype came up many times. The chain employs TRBV29-1 and TRBJ2-5; the D gene could be TRBD1 or TRBD2 (6 bases each). Trimming took off 7 bases at V and 4 bases at J, with 16 bases between the two ends. The germline V gene encodes CDR1 SQVTM and CDR2 ANQGSEA. The CDR3 has 13 amino acids. The CDR3 DNA reads TGCAGCGCCGCGGTTGAGGGGGGAGAGACCCAGTACTTC. This gives the protein CSAAVEGGETQYF.

This clonotype was observed at least ten times. The V call is TRBV10-3, the J call TRBJ1-1; TRBD1 matches at 8 bases. The CDR3 consists of 15 residues. J was trimmed by 6 bases and V by 0 bases; bases with no gene match: 6. Germline V CDR1 and CDR2: ENHRY, SYGVKD. CDR3 sequence (DNA): TGTGCCATCAGTGAGTCGGGGCAGGGGGCCTCTGAAGCTTTCTTT. The encoded protein is CAISESGQGASEAFF.

This clonotype was detected ten times or more. The chain uses TRBV28 and TRBJ1-4; a possible D gene is TRBD1 (6 bases). V lost 5 bases and J lost 0, with 13 bases in between. Germline assignment: CDR1 MDHEN and CDR2 SYDVKM. The CDR3 extends over 16 amino acids. The CDR3 DNA sequence: TGTGCCAGCAGTAACCTGGACAGCTCAACTAATGAAAAACTGTTTTTT. This codes for CASSNLDSSTNEKLFF. Supplemented by reference TRBV28 and TRBJ1-4, the full variable domain reads DVKVTQSSRYLVKRTGEKVFLECVQDMDHENMFWYRQDPGLGLRLIYFSYDVKMKEKGDIPEGYSVSREKKERFSLILESASTNQTSMYLCASSNLDSSTNEKLFFGSGTQLSVL.

V is TRBV20-1 and J is TRBJ2-3; 7 bases match TRBD2. The germline V gene encodes CDR1 DFQATT and CDR2 SNEGSKA (reference sequence). The CDR3 covers 16 residues. The V gene end was trimmed by 0 bases and the J gene end by 0 bases; junction bases not matched to a gene: 6. The CDR3 sequence is CSARDGEGLSTDTQYF. In DNA, the CDR3 is TGCAGTGCTAGAGATGGGGAGGGGCTAAGCACAGATACGCAGTATTTT.

The CDR3 DNA reads as TGTGCCAGCAGTTACTCGCGGCAGACTGGGGCCAACGTCCTGACTTTC. Translated: CASSYSRQTGANVLTF. This chain links TRBV6-2 or TRBV6-3 with TRBJ2-6; no clear D. The CDR3 is 16 residues long. Germline values: CDR1 MNHEY, CDR2 SVGEGT. The V gene lost 0 bases and the J gene lost 2 bases, with 8 bases spanning the gap.

This clonotype came up many times. The CDR3 DNA sequence: TGTGCCAGCAGCTCCGATGGGACAGGGGGAGATACGCAGTATTTT. Protein: CASSSDGTGGDTQYF. The genes are TRBV9 and TRBJ2-3, with TRBD1 matching over 11 bases. The CDR3 extends over 15 amino acids. Germline V gene lookup returns CDR1 SGDLS and CDR2 YYNGEE. J was trimmed by 5 bases and V by 4 bases; bases with no gene match: 6.

This clonotype has ten or more counts. The chain carries TRBV7-2 and TRBJ1-1; D ambiguous. The CDR3 has 12 residues. Germline lookup yields CDR1 SGHTA and CDR2 FQGNSA. Trimming removed 1 base from V and 8 bases from J, with 8 bases in between. The CDR3 here is CASSLGPPEAFF. CDR3 bases: TGTGCCAGCAGCTTAGGGCCCCCAGAAGCTTTCTTT.

A remark on this clonotype: Because the CDR3 is missing its conserved closing phenylalanine or tryptophan, this is likely a read error. The chain joins TRBV7-3 to TRBJ1-1, with D uncertain. Trimming removed 3 bases from V and 0 bases from J, with 11 bases in between. The length of the CDR3 is 15 residues. Per germline, CDR1 SGHTA and CDR2 FQGTGA. The CDR3 region is CASSLESLMNTEAFL. The CDR3 DNA is TGTGCCAGCAGCTTGGAGTCTTTAATGAACACTGAAGCTTTCCTT.

This chain connects TRBV11-1 to TRBJ1-1; D possibly corresponds to TRBD1 (5 bases). V was cut by 4 bases and J by 4 bases, with 16 bases left in between. This CDR3 is 15 amino acids long. CDR1 SGHAT and CDR2 FQDESV come from the germline V gene (reference sequence). This CDR3 is CASSSPRGSGTEAFF. CDR3 in DNA: TGTGCCAGCAGCTCGCCCCGGGGGAGTGGCACTGAAGCTTTCTTT.

This clonotype was seen more than once but under ten times. The chain couples TRBV19 to TRBJ2-1, with 11 bases that match TRBD2. CDR3 length: 16 residues. With 3 bases clipped from V and 8 bases from J, the junction kept 9 bases outside the gene matches. The germline CDR1 and CDR2 sequences are LNHDA and SQIVND (reference sequence). CDR3 nucleotides: TGTGCCAGTAGTATTAGGACTAGCGGGCCTAAGGATGAGCAGTTCTTC. This codes for CASSIRTSGPKDEQFF.

This clonotype was seen at least ten times. The chain is built from TRBV29-1 and TRBJ2-5, with D hard to call. CDR3 size: 12 residues. The V end lost 3 bases, the J end lost 1 base, and 6 bases lay between the germline ends. Germline CDR1 SQVTM, CDR2 ANQGSEA. CDR3 region: CSVEAGQETQYF. CDR3 nucleotides: TGCAGCGTTGAGGCAGGCCAAGAGACCCAGTACTTC.

This sequence joins TRBV20-1 and TRBJ2-2; 9 positions agree with TRBD1. Trimming took 2 bases from V and 1 from J; bases not matched to a gene: 5. There are 16 residues in the CDR3. CDR1 is DFQATT and CDR2 is SNEGSKA in the germline V gene (reference sequence). The CDR3 here is CSARKQGALNTGELFF. The CDR3 coding sequence is TGCAGTGCTAGAAAACAGGGGGCTTTGAACACCGGGGAGCTGTTTTTT.

This clonotype was recorded many times. The J gene is TRBJ2-5, the V gene TRBV18; 8 nucleotides agree with TRBD2. Germline V gene data show CDR1 as KGHSH and CDR2 as LQKENI. This CDR3 has 14 residues. Trimming at V came to 3 bases and at J to 5 bases, leaving 5 bases not matched to a gene. CDR3 amino acids: CASSPGTSLETQYF. CDR3 in DNA: TGTGCCAGCTCACCGGGGACTAGTTTGGAGACCCAGTACTTC. The full variable domain, in which reference TRBV18 and TRBJ2-5 provide the parts outside the CDR3, is NAGVMQNPRHLVRRRGQEARLRCSPMKGHSHVYWYRQLPEEGLKFMVYLQKENIIDESGMPKERFSAEFPKEGPSILRIQQVVRGDSAAYFCASSPGTSLETQYFGPGTRLLVL.